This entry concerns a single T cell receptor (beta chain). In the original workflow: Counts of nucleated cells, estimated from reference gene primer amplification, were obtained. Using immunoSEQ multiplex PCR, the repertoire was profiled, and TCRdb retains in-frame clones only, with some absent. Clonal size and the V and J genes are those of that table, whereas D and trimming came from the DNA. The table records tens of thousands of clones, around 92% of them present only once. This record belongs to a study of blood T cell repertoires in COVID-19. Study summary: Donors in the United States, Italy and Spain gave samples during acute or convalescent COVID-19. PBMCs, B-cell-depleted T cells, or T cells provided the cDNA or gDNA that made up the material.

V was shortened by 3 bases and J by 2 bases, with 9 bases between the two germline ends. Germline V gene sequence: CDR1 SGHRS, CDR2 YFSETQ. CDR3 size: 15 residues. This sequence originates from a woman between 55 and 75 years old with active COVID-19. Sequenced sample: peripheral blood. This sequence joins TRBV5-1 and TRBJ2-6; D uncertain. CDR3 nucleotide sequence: TGCGCCAGCAGCTCCCAGGTTGCTGGGGCCAACGTCCTGACTTTC. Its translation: CASSSQVAGANVLTF.